Listed below are T cell receptor beta chains from one sample, sequenced in a study of cytomegalovirus exposure and HLA in healthy donors. Profiling relied on immunoSEQ multiplex PCR, and the TCRdb table lists in-frame clones only, not all of them. The sample shows about 240,000 clones, approximately 83% of them seen only once. The sample consisted of PBMCs. Receptor source: a woman aged 25 to 39 in good health and CMV-seropositive. CDR3s include the opening cysteine and the closing phenylalanine or tryptophan. The order of the fields is clone size, J gene, V gene, D gene, CDR3 DNA, CDR3 protein. D genes are given only for firm matches. A row's size may be missing; if present it is once, few, many or a size class.

. | TRBJ1-2 | TRBV28 | TRBD1 | TGTGCCAGCAGTCTTATCGGACAGGGGGTCCATGGCTACACCTTC | CASSLIGQGVHGYTF
. | TRBJ1-4 | TRBV5-1 | TRBD1 | TGCGCCAGCAGCCCAGGGGAGACAGGGGCCCCTAATGAAAAACTGTTTTTT | CASSPGETGAPNEKLFF
. | TRBJ1-5 | TRBV19 | . | TGTGCCAGTAGTATAATGGGCCATGAATCCAGCAATCAGCCCCAGCATTTT | CASSIMGHESSNQPQHF
. | TRBJ2-1 | TRBV7-7 | . | TGTGCCAGCAGCTTAAGTGACTTCTCCTACAATGAGCAGTTCTTC | CASSLSDFSYNEQFF
. | TRBJ1-2 | TRBV19 | . | TGTGCCACTGGCCCCTCGGAGGGTGTCTATGGCTACACCTTC | CATGPSEGVYGYTF
. | TRBJ2-7 | TRBV11-2 | TRBD1 | TGTGCCAGCAGCTTAGAAAGGGGGCTACACGAGCAGTACTTC | CASSLERGLHEQYF
. | TRBJ2-7 | TRBV4-1 | TRBD1 | TGCGCCAGCAGCCCACCTGGACAGGTCTACGAGCAGTACTTC | CASSPPGQVYEQYF
few | TRBJ2-7 | TRBV9 | TRBD1 | TGTGCCAGCAGCCTCTACTCCGGGACAGGGGGCTACGAGCAGTACTTC | CASSLYSGTGGYEQYF
. | TRBJ2-3 | TRBV9 | . | TGTGCCAGCAGCGTGGGCAGCCGTCGGGAAGATACGCAGTATTTT | CASSVGSRREDTQYF
. | TRBJ1-5 | TRBV4-1 | TRBD1 | TGCGCCAGCAGCTTTGGGGGGACAGGGATTCAGCCCCAGCATTTT | CASSFGGTGIQPQHF
once | TRBJ1-1 | TRBV11-3 | . | TGTGCCAGCAGCTTAGATGGGGGCGGGTTTACTGAAGCTTTCTTT | CASSLDGGGFTEAFF
few | TRBJ1-5 | TRBV30 | TRBD1 | TGTGCCTGGGGGACAGGGAATCAGCCCCAGCATTTT | CAWGTGNQPQHF
. | TRBJ1-5 | TRBV21-1 | . | TGTGCCAGCAGCAAAGAGGCAGGCGGGACGAATCAGCCCCAGCATTTT | CASSKEAGGTNQPQHF
. | TRBJ1-1 | TRBV5-1 | TRBD1 | TGCGCCAGCAGCTCACGACAGGGTAGAGGGACGACCAACACTGAAGCTTTCTTT | CASSSRQGRGTTNTEAFF
. | TRBJ2-2 | TRBV5-1 | . | TGCGCCAGCAGCTTTCTCCAGGAGAACACCGGGGAGCTGTTTTTT | CASSFLQENTGELFF
. | TRBJ2-7 | TRBV10-1 | TRBD2 | TGCGCCAGCAGTGAGGGAGGACTAGCGGGAGACTACGAGCAGTACTTC | CASSEGGLAGDYEQYF